This entry concerns a single T cell receptor beta chain. Its antigen is not known. This entry belongs to a study of T cells expressing NK-cell markers. Whole-study results and caveats: Five or six donors showed dominant NKG2C+ clonotypes comprising roughly 1.0-7.5% of their CD8+ T cells.

After re-calling the 5' RACE reads, TCRdb lists one entry per CDR3 protein, DNA absent. Recorded for this sample: some 340,000 distinct CDR3 sequences. The CDR3 has 13 residues. In germline, CDR1 is DFQATT, CDR2 SNEGSKA (reference sequence). The chain has TRBV20-1 and TRBJ1-3. The specimen was blood T cells: a sorted CD56 or NKG2C T cell subset, CD4+ or CD8+ T cells, or bulk PBMC T cells (not recorded which). This TCR was recovered from a man between 18 and 69 years old in good health. The chain's CDR3 is CSARENSGNTIYF.